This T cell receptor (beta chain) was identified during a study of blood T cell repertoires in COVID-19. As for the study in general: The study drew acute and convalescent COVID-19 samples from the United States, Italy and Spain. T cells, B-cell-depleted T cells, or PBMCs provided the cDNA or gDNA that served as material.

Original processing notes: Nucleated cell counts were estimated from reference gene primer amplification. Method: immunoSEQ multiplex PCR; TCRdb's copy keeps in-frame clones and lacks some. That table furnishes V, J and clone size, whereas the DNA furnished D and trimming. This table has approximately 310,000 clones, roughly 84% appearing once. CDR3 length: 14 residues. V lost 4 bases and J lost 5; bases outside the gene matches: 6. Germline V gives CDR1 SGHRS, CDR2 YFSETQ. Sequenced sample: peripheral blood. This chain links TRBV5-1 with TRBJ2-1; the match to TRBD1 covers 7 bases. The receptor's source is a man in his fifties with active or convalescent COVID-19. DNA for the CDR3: TGCGCCAGCAGCCCCGGACAGGATAACAATGAGCAGTTCTTC. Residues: CASSPGQDNNEQFF.